A single sample gave rise to the 27 T cell receptor beta chains below, sequenced in a study of control samples from healthy donors and cancer patients. Clones were read by immunoSEQ multiplex PCR, and TCRdb kept only the in-frame ones, dropping some. This table has 190,000 or so clones, roughly 91% appearing once. Input material: blood. These receptors were taken from a man aged 18 to 30 in good health.

The V gene is TRBV3-1 (or the pseudogene TRBV3-2), the J gene TRBJ1-2; D remains unclear. This CDR3 spans 10 amino acids. V lost 7 bases and J lost 7, with 7 bases in between. Germline CDR1 reads LGHDT; CDR2 reads YNNKEL (reference sequence). This CDR3 is CASILIGYTF. CDR3 sequence (DNA): TGTGCCAGCATCCTCATTGGCTACACCTTC.

This chain links TRBV20-1 with TRBJ2-1; TRBD1 or TRBD2 may be the D gene (5 bases each). The CDR3 is made up of 11 amino acids. The ends were cut back, 8 bases at V and 4 bases at J, with 9 bases in the middle. Germline values: CDR1 DFQATT, CDR2 SNEGSKA (reference sequence). The CDR3 reads CSMGRYNEQFF. Here the CDR3 DNA reads TGCAGTATGGGACGTTACAATGAGCAGTTCTTC.

The gene calls are TRBV2 and TRBJ2-7; D call uncertain. V gave up 1 base and J gave up 3 bases, with 10 bases separating them. Germline V CDR1 and CDR2: SNHLY, FYNNEI. CDR3 length equals 14 residues. As DNA, the CDR3 is TGTGCCAGCAGTGAAGATAGTACATTCTACGAGCAGTACTTC. It is translated as CASSEDSTFYEQYF.

In its sample, this clone was seen once. The rearrangement links TRBV5-5 to TRBJ2-3, with 8 nucleotides matching TRBD1. This CDR3 comprises 15 residues. The V gene's germline CDR1 is SGHKS and CDR2 YYEKEE (reference sequence). V was clipped by 0 bases and J by 3 bases; unmatched bases: 3. The CDR3 loop is CASSLGQGATDTQYF. CDR3 DNA: TGTGCCAGCAGCTTGGGGCAGGGGGCAACAGATACGCAGTATTTT.

The CDR3 here is CASSVGTVNYGYTF. The CDR3 coding sequence is TGTGCCAGCAGCGTAGGGACAGTTAACTATGGCTACACCTTC. The gene calls are TRBV9 and TRBJ1-2, with a weak D call TRBD1 (6 bases). The CDR3 totals 14 residues. Trimming pared 0 bases from V and 1 base from J, leaving 7 bases between. CDR1 and CDR2 from the germline V gene are SGDLS and YYNGEE.

The gene calls are TRBV19 and TRBJ2-3, with 7 bases matching TRBD1. The J segment lost 4 bases and the V segment lost 3 bases, leaving 7 bases of the junction unmatched. The CDR3 spans 15 residues. Germline V CDR1 and CDR2: LNHDA, SQIVND (reference sequence). CDR3 in amino acids: CASSIADRASDTQYF. The CDR3 DNA reads as TGTGCCAGTAGTATCGCTGACAGGGCGTCAGATACGCAGTATTTT.

J is TRBJ1-5 and V is TRBV18; D is unresolved. CDR3 length: 13 amino acids. Germline V gene sequence: CDR1 KGHSH, CDR2 LQKENI. Trimming took 5 bases from V and 4 from J, leaving 9 bases between them. The CDR3 region has the DNA TGTGCCAGCTCAACTACGAAGAATCAGCCCCAGCATTTT. Encoded protein: CASSTTKNQPQHF.

The gene calls are TRBV25-1 and TRBJ1-1; D is possibly TRBD1 (6 bases). Germline V gene data show CDR1 as MGHDK and CDR2 as SYGVNS. The CDR3 is 14 amino acids. Trimming took 6 bases from V and 2 from J, leaving 13 bases between them. For the CDR3, the DNA is TGTGCCAGCAGCCTACAGGGTTACAACACTGAAGCTTTCTTT. Protein product: CASSLQGYNTEAFF.

The chain couples TRBV6-2 or TRBV6-3 to TRBJ2-2, with D tentatively TRBD1 (5 bases). V was clipped by 0 bases and J by 3 bases, with 8 bases between them. Germline V gene lookup returns CDR1 MNHEY and CDR2 SVGEGT. This CDR3 is 15 amino acids long. CDR3 amino acids: CASSYSTVYTGELFF. The DNA for the CDR3 is TGTGCCAGCAGTTACTCGACAGTTTACACCGGGGAGCTGTTTTTT.

The chain employs TRBV19 and TRBJ2-7; D might be TRBD1 (6 bases). Germline V gene sequence: CDR1 LNHDA, CDR2 SQIVND (reference sequence). The CDR3 is 15 amino acids. Trimming stripped 1 base from V and 4 bases from J, with 14 bases between. The CDR3 region is CASSIVGGRMYEQYF. Written as DNA, the CDR3 is TGTGCCAGTAGTATAGTTGGGGGCAGGATGTACGAGCAGTACTTC.

This rearrangement joins TRBV18 to TRBJ2-7; 9 nucleotides align to TRBD1. Germline V lookup: CDR1 KGHSH, CDR2 LQKENI. With V trimmed by 2 bases and J by 10 bases, 12 bases remained unmatched. CDR3 length: 15 residues. DNA of the CDR3: TGTGCCAGCTCACCATATACCGGGACAGGGAACAAACAGTACTTC. Its translation is CASSPYTGTGNKQYF.

The chain is built from TRBV5-1 and TRBJ1-4; D is ambiguous. The germline V gene has CDR1 SGHRS and CDR2 YFSETQ. Trimming left V 9 bases short and J 5 bases short, with 14 bases between. The CDR3 totals 13 residues. CDR3 nucleotides: TGCGCCACCCGGCGAGGGCAGAATGAAAAACTGTTTTTT. As protein: CATRRGQNEKLFF.

The chain joins TRBV28 to TRBJ1-3; 9 nucleotides align to TRBD1. This CDR3 is built from 16 residues. Trimming at V came to 3 bases and at J to 1 base, leaving 4 bases not matched to a gene. The germline V gene encodes CDR1 MDHEN and CDR2 SYDVKM. The DNA of the CDR3 is TGTGCCAGCAGTTTCTCGACAGGGGGGTCTGGAAACACCATATATTTT. Its translation is CASSFSTGGSGNTIYF.

The count of this clone is one. The rearrangement links TRBV2 to TRBJ1-2; 8 bases agree with TRBD1. V was pared by 4 bases and J by 10 bases, with 8 bases of the junction left unmatched. Per the germline V gene, CDR1 is SNHLY and CDR2 is FYNNEI. The CDR3 length is 13 residues. In DNA, the CDR3 is TGTGCCAGCAGTGGGCAGGGGGCTACTTACTACACCTTC. Protein: CASSGQGATYYTF. The full variable domain, in which reference TRBV2 and TRBJ1-2 provide the parts outside the CDR3, is EPEVTQTPSHQVTQMGQEVILRCVPISNHLYFYWYRQILGQKVEFLVSFYNNEISEKSEIFDDQFSVERPDGSNFTLKIRSTKLEDSAMYFCASSGQGATYYTFGSGTRLTVV.

The chain couples TRBV30 to TRBJ2-1; D is uncertain. The germline V gene has CDR1 GTSNPN and CDR2 SVGIG (reference sequence). Trimming pared 5 bases from V and 7 bases from J, leaving 12 bases between. The CDR3 has 12 residues. CDR3 DNA sequence: TGTGCCTGGGGGCCGTATGCGAATGAGCAGTTCTTC. Encoded protein: CAWGPYANEQFF.

The chain recombines TRBV18 with TRBJ1-1; the D gene is possibly TRBD1 (5 bases). Trimming took 3 bases from V and 0 from J, leaving 14 bases between them. CDR1 is KGHSH and CDR2 is LQKENI in the germline V gene. The CDR3 has 16 amino acids. This CDR3 reads CASSPAGTVMNTEAFF. CDR3 DNA sequence: TGTGCCAGCTCACCCGCCGGGACCGTGATGAACACTGAAGCTTTCTTT.

The chain links TRBV4-2 to TRBJ1-2; tentatively, D is TRBD1 (6 bases). CDR1 and CDR2 (germline): LGHNA, YNFKEQ. This CDR3 comprises 16 residues. Trimming stripped 1 base from V and 4 bases from J, with 16 bases between. The CDR3 DNA sequence: TGTGCCAGCAGCCAAGGGGTACAGGGCCTTACCTATGGCTACACCTTC. It codes for CASSQGVQGLTYGYTF.

The J gene is TRBJ1-2, the V gene TRBV5-1, with 7 nucleotides matching TRBD1. CDR3 size: 13 residues. V dropped 1 base and J dropped 5; count of bases not matched to a gene: 2. The V gene's germline CDR1 is SGHRS and CDR2 YFSETQ. Here the CDR3 DNA reads TGCGCCAGCAGCTTGTGGACAGGATATGGCTACACCTTC. Amino acid sequence: CASSLWTGYGYTF.

The V and J genes are TRBV5-1 and TRBJ2-1; no clear D gene. Germline V gene data show CDR1 as SGHRS and CDR2 as YFSETQ. Trimming cost V 1 base and J 6 bases, with 20 bases left between them. The CDR3 is made up of 17 amino acids. This CDR3 is CASSLNGQVHVINEQFF. The CDR3 DNA sequence: TGCGCCAGCAGCTTGAACGGGCAGGTGCATGTAATCAATGAGCAGTTCTTC. Filled out from reference TRBV5-1 and TRBJ2-1, the complete variable domain reads KAGVTQTPRYLIKTRGQQVTLSCSPISGHRSVSWYQQTPGQGLQFLFEYFSETQRNKGNFPGRFSGRQFSNSRSEMNVSTLELGDSALYLCASSLNGQVHVINEQFFGPGTRLTVL.

This chain uses TRBV11-2 with TRBJ2-7; D gene ambiguous. Germline values: CDR1 SGHAT, CDR2 FQNNGV. The CDR3 is made up of 13 amino acids. Trimming shortened V by 6 bases and J by 1 base, and 10 bases separated the two germline ends. The CDR3, as DNA: TGTGCCAGCAGAATGAGCAGTTCCTACGAGCAGTACTTC. Translated: CASRMSSSYEQYF. Complete variable domain (other parts from reference TRBV11-2 and TRBJ2-7): EAGVAQSPRYKIIEKRQSVAFWCNPISGHATLYWYQQILGQGPKLLIQFQNNGVVDDSQLPKDRFSAERLKGVDSTLKIQPAKLEDSAVYLCASRMSSSYEQYFGPGTRLTVT.

In its sample, this clone was seen once. The junction and the germline gene differ at one end; a read error may be behind it. CDR3 in amino acids: CASSQGNQPQHF. The CDR3 DNA sequence: TGTGCCAGTAGCCAGGGGAATCAGCCCCAGCATTTT. V is TRBV3-1 (or the pseudogene TRBV3-2) and J is TRBJ1-5; perhaps TRBD1 as D (6 bases). The CDR3 spans 12 residues. Germline CDR1 is LGHDT and CDR2 is YNNKEL (reference sequence).

This sequence joins TRBV11-1 and TRBJ2-5; D unresolved. V was pared by 2 bases and J by 5 bases, with 6 bases between. Per germline, CDR1 SGHAT and CDR2 FQDESV (reference sequence). The CDR3 loop spans 12 amino acids. This CDR3 is CASSLSGETQYF. CDR3 in DNA: TGTGCCAGCAGCTTATCTGGGGAGACCCAGTACTTC.

This chain uses TRBV4-1 with TRBJ1-2; D unresolved. V was trimmed by 4 bases and J by 2 bases, leaving 8 bases between them. The CDR3 is made up of 13 amino acids. Per germline, CDR1 MGHRA and CDR2 YSYEKL. In DNA, the CDR3 is TGCGCCAGCAGCCCTAGAGACAACTATGGCTACACCTTC. Amino acid sequence: CASSPRDNYGYTF.

For the CDR3, the DNA is TGTGCCAGCTCACCACAAACCAGGGGGACTACAGATACGCAGTATTTT. Its protein product is CASSPQTRGTTDTQYF. The chain couples TRBV18 to TRBJ2-3; possibly TRBD1 for D (7 bases). The CDR3 spans 16 residues. Germline V CDR1 and CDR2: KGHSH, LQKENI. Trimming took 1 base from V and 3 from J, leaving 14 bases between them.

Written as DNA, the CDR3 is TGTGCCAGCAGTTACGCCCTGGGGGCGGGGGCCTACGAGCAGTACTTC. It encodes CASSYALGAGAYEQYF. The chain has TRBV6-2 or TRBV6-3 and TRBJ2-7; possible D gene TRBD2, 7 bases. The germline gives CDR1 MNHEY, CDR2 SVGEGT. This CDR3 is 16 amino acids long. Trimming removed 2 bases from V and 2 bases from J, with 16 bases in between.

The gene calls are TRBV4-1 and TRBJ1-4; weak D call: TRBD1 (5 bases). Deletions cut 0 bases from V and 4 bases from J, with 12 bases between. The CDR3 sequence is 16 residues long. Germline V gene data show CDR1 as MGHRA and CDR2 as YSYEKL. The CDR3 is CASSQEGPGLNEKLFF. In nucleotides, the CDR3 is TGCGCCAGCAGCCAAGAGGGACCCGGACTTAATGAAAAACTGTTTTTT.

The V gene is TRBV3-1 (or the pseudogene TRBV3-2), the J gene TRBJ2-5, with 10 positions matching TRBD2. V lost 1 base and J lost 5; bases outside the gene matches: 4. The CDR3 consists of 15 residues. The germline gives CDR1 LGHDT, CDR2 YNNKEL (reference sequence). The chain's CDR3 is CASSQGTSGGETQYF. DNA of the CDR3: TGTGCCAGCAGCCAAGGGACTAGCGGCGGGGAGACCCAGTACTTC.